The subject of this entry is one T cell receptor (beta chain). Antigen unknown. The PCR ran on 60 Vbeta and 13 Jbeta primers. Here immunoSEQ multiplex PCR was the method, and the copy in TCRdb shows in-frame clones only, minus some. The table lists 100,000 or so clones, around two thirds of them singletons. At sampling all donors were nominally healthy, likely with unrecorded immune exposures. Germline CDR1 is MNHEY and CDR2 is SVGAGI. The CDR3 loop spans 15 amino acids. V lost 7 bases and J lost 1, with 16 bases in between. The source of the sample is a study of cytomegalovirus exposure and HLA in healthy donors. On the study more broadly: HLA-typed donors were the source of around 77 million unique TCRs held in an early data release. Whole-study findings and limits: A later look showed TCR association rates differing by HLA locus, highest for DRB1 and lowest for HLA-C.

The TCR originated in a man aged 50-59 years in good health and CMV-seropositive. The chain carries TRBV6-5 and TRBJ2-5, with D possibly TRBD1 on 6 matching bases. Sequencing input: PBMCs. CDR3 amino acids: CASTSEWDIQETQYF. The CDR3 DNA follows: TGTGCCAGCACCTCTGAGTGGGACATCCAAGAGACCCAGTACTTC.